This is a list of T cell receptor beta chains from one sample in a study of blood T cell repertoires in COVID-19. Assay: immunoSEQ multiplex PCR; the TCRdb copy retains only in-frame clones and omits some. The sample holds around 320,000 clones; over 85% are singletons and the top ten take 11%. The sample taken for sequencing was peripheral blood. The receptors were sampled from a woman aged 25 to 39 with COVID-19, enrolled during active disease. The CDR3 runs from the conserved cysteine through the conserved F or W. A D gene is named only where the DNA matches it firmly. Expanded clones get a size class; other rows say once, few or many, or leave the size out.

size: few
J: TRBJ2-1
V: TRBV15
D: TRBD2
CDR3: CATRGTSYNEQFF
DNA: TGTGCCACCAGGGGGACTAGCTACAATGAGCAGTTCTTC

size: -
J: TRBJ1-2
V: TRBV19
D: TRBD1
CDR3: CASSLFRDRGGGYTF
DNA: TGTGCCAGTAGTCTCTTCCGGGACAGGGGAGGTGGCTACACCTTC

size: -
J: TRBJ2-5
V: TRBV4-1
D: TRBD2
CDR3: CASSQVGTSGGAKTQYF
DNA: TGCGCCAGCAGCCAAGTAGGGACTAGCGGGGGGGCAAAGACCCAGTACTTC

size: -
J: TRBJ2-1
V: TRBV14
D: TRBD2
CDR3: CASSRPPPRAGVQFF
DNA: TGTGCCAGCAGCCGACCACCGCCCCGAGCGGGGGTGCAGTTCTTC

size: -
J: TRBJ1-2
V: TRBV19
D: TRBD1
CDR3: CASTLPATGQNYGYTF
DNA: TGTGCCAGTACCCTCCCCGCGACAGGGCAAAACTATGGCTACACCTTC

size: -
J: TRBJ1-2
V: TRBV2
D: -
CDR3: CASIHDSNYGYTF
DNA: TGTGCCAGCATTCACGACAGCAACTATGGCTACACCTTC

size: -
J: TRBJ1-4
V: TRBV3-1/TRBV3-2
D: -
CDR3: CASSTGGLTNEKLFF
DNA: TGTGCCAGCAGCACGGGGGGTCTCACTAATGAAAAACTGTTTTTT

size: -
J: TRBJ1-2
V: TRBV18
D: -
CDR3: CASSPDGQSGYTF
DNA: TGTGCCAGCTCACCAGATGGACAGTCTGGCTACACCTTC

size: -
J: TRBJ2-7
V: TRBV18
D: TRBD2
CDR3: CASTSAGGLSYEQYF
DNA: TGTGCCAGCACGTCGGCGGGGGGGCTTAGCTACGAGCAGTACTTC

size: -
J: TRBJ2-7
V: TRBV4-2
D: -
CDR3: CASSPGSYEQYF
DNA: TGTGCCAGCAGCCCCGGCTCCTACGAGCAGTACTTC